One and the same sample provided the 32 T cell receptor beta chains below, sequenced in a study of beta chain features in type 1 diabetes. Study findings and constraints: The study found moderately but significantly shorter TCRB CDR3s in all four CD4+ subsets of Type 1 diabetes patients.

The isolated RNA, all of it, was reverse transcribed, so expressed TCRB transcripts were what got sequenced. The repertoire was sequenced with immunoSEQ multiplex PCR; TCRdb's copy has only in-frame clones and lacks some. The repertoire has about 650,000 clones, about an eighth of them found once; the top ten carry around 0.12%. These TCRs are of unknown antigen specificity. Sequencing input: naive CD4+ T cells from blood. These receptors came from a man aged 25-45 years with type 1 diabetes.

This clone was observed a handful of times. The chain uses TRBV2 and TRBJ1-5, with D possibly matching TRBD1 (5 bases). The V end lost 6 bases, the J end lost 3 bases, and 15 bases lay between the germline ends. Germline V gene sequence: CDR1 SNHLY, CDR2 FYNNEI. The CDR3 totals 15 residues. This CDR3 is CASSTQGGDNQPQHF. Here the CDR3 DNA reads TGTGCCAGCAGCACTCAGGGAGGAGACAATCAGCCCCAGCATTTT. Based on the CDR3 plus reference TRBV2 and TRBJ1-5, the full variable domain is EPEVTQTPSHQVTQMGQEVILRCVPISNHLYFYWYRQILGQKVEFLVSFYNNEISEKSEIFDDQFSVERPDGSNFTLKIRSTKLEDSAMYFCASSTQGGDNQPQHFGDGTRLSIL.

The chain is built from TRBV7-2 and TRBJ1-4; D is undetermined. This CDR3 region has 15 residues. Per the germline V gene, CDR1 is SGHTA and CDR2 is FQGNSA. V was cut by 5 bases and J by 2 bases, with 12 bases left in between. CDR3 nucleotides: TGTGCCAGCAGCCAGCCCACCGGGACTAATGAAAAACTGTTTTTT. Encoded protein: CASSQPTGTNEKLFF.

The chain uses TRBV4-3 and TRBJ2-1, with D tentatively TRBD1 (6 bases). Germline V CDR1 and CDR2: LGHNA, YSLEER. The ends were cut back, 4 bases at V and 4 bases at J, with 11 bases in the middle. The CDR3 is 14 amino acids. CDR3 DNA: TGCGCCAGCAGCCGATCAGGACAGTACAATGAGCAGTTCTTC. Translation gives CASSRSGQYNEQFF.

This sequence joins TRBV6-1 and TRBJ2-7; TRBD1 matches at 8 bases. Trimming cost V 5 bases and J 5 bases; bases outside gene matches: 5. The CDR3 is 13 residues long. Germline-derived CDR1 and CDR2 are MNHNS and SASEGT. CDR3 coding DNA: TGTGCCAGCAGTTTAGACAGGGGAGACGAGCAGTACTTC. Translating gives CASSLDRGDEQYF.

The chain couples TRBV9 to TRBJ2-1, with D perhaps TRBD2 (6 bases). This CDR3 contains 16 residues. Trimming took 0 bases from V and 2 from J, leaving 12 bases between them. Germline CDR1 reads SGDLS; CDR2 reads YYNGEE. In DNA, the CDR3 is TGTGCCAGCAGCGTAGGGTCGACTAGAACCTACAATGAGCAGTTCTTC. Translation: CASSVGSTRTYNEQFF.

This clone occurred once. V gene TRBV15 combines with J gene TRBJ1-4, with TRBD1 identical over 7 bases. CDR3 length: 17 amino acids. The germline V gene has CDR1 LNHNV and CDR2 YYDKDF (reference sequence). V shed 0 bases and J 11 bases; nucleotides not matched to a gene: 15. The CDR3 DNA reads TGTGCCACCAGCAGAGATCAATTGAGTGGGACAGTTTGGAAACTGTTTTTT. It translates to CATSRDQLSGTVWKLFF.

The CDR3 nucleotides read TGCGCCAGCAGCCTAGCGGGGGAGGGCACAGATACGCAGTATTTT. It encodes CASSLAGEGTDTQYF. This chain uses TRBV5-1 with TRBJ2-3; TRBD2 aligns across 10 bases. The J segment lost 1 base and the V segment lost 4 bases, leaving 3 bases of the junction unmatched. The CDR3 runs to 15 residues. From germline, CDR1 is SGHRS and CDR2 YFSETQ. Variable domain in full (rest from reference TRBV5-1 and TRBJ2-3): KAGVTQTPRYLIKTRGQQVTLSCSPISGHRSVSWYQQTPGQGLQFLFEYFSETQRNKGNFPGRFSGRQFSNSRSEMNVSTLELGDSALYLCASSLAGEGTDTQYFGPGTRLTVL.

The CDR3 is CASSSGWYDNEQFF. CDR3 coding DNA: TGTGCCAGCTCGTCCGGTTGGTACGACAATGAGCAGTTCTTC. This sequence joins TRBV7-6 and TRBJ2-1; D not resolved. The CDR3 is 14 residues long. The germline CDR1 and CDR2 sequences are SGHVS and FNYEAQ. The V end was cut by 8 bases, the J end by 5 bases, with 16 bases between.

The V call is TRBV7-3, the J call TRBJ2-1, with TRBD2 as a possible D gene (6 bases). Trimming pared 5 bases from V and 1 base from J, leaving 12 bases between. Germline V gene data show CDR1 as SGHTA and CDR2 as FQGTGA. CDR3 length equals 15 residues. The CDR3 here is CASSLGGWSYNEQFF. The CDR3 bases are TGTGCCAGCAGCCTCGGAGGGTGGTCCTACAATGAGCAGTTCTTC.

V is TRBV30 and J is TRBJ1-4; 7 bases agree with TRBD1. V lost 3 bases, J lost 0 bases, and 7 bases stayed unmatched. CDR1 and CDR2 from the germline V gene are GTSNPN and SVGIG (reference sequence). The CDR3 covers 16 residues. The CDR3 region has the DNA TGTGCCTGGAGCCGACAGGGAGGTACAACTAATGAAAAACTGTTTTTT. It is translated as CAWSRQGGTTNEKLFF.

This clone was seen a handful of times. The J gene is TRBJ1-6, the V gene TRBV9; D is possibly TRBD1 (6 bases). Germline V CDR1 and CDR2: SGDLS, YYNGEE. The CDR3 has 15 amino acids. The V end was cut by 4 bases, the J end by 10 bases, with 18 bases between. The CDR3 protein is CASSNREGAGSPLHF. In DNA, the CDR3 is TGTGCCAGCAGCAACAGGGAAGGGGCTGGGTCACCCCTCCACTTT. The full variable domain, rest sourced from reference TRBV9 and TRBJ1-6, is DSGVTQTPKHLITATGQRVTLRCSPRSGDLSVYWYQQSLDQGLQFLIQYYNGEERAKGNILERFSAQQFPDLHSELNLSSLELGDSALYFCASSNREGAGSPLHFGNGTRLTVT.

The chain couples TRBV5-4 to TRBJ2-7, with D possibly matching TRBD1 (5 bases). The germline gives CDR1 SGHNT, CDR2 YYREEE (reference sequence). V lost 1 base and J 2 bases, leaving 13 bases between the germline ends. This CDR3 has 15 residues. The CDR3, as DNA: TGTGCCAGCAGCTTGAAGCAGGGTGCTCCCTACGAGCAGTACTTC. Its protein is CASSLKQGAPYEQYF.

The genes are TRBV7-8 and TRBJ1-2; 7 positions match TRBD1. The CDR3 length is 13 residues. The V gene end was trimmed by 3 bases and the J gene end by 7 bases; junction bases not matched to a gene: 5. Germline V gene data show CDR1 as SGHVS and CDR2 as FQNEAQ. CDR3 sequence (DNA): TGTGCCAGCAGCTTGGGACAGTCTAGTGGCTACACCTTC. Protein product: CASSLGQSSGYTF. The variable domain in full, completed from reference TRBV7-8 and TRBJ1-2, reads GAGVSQSPRYKVAKRGQDVALRCDPISGHVSLFWYQQALGQGPEFLTYFQNEAQLDKSGLPSDRFFAERPEGSVSTLKIQRTQQEDSAVYLCASSLGQSSGYTFGSGTRLTVV.

In its sample, this clone was seen a few times. The gene calls are TRBV30 and TRBJ2-5; TRBD1 matches 10 bases. Trimming removed 4 bases from V and 4 bases from J; junction bases left unmatched: 12. This CDR3 region has 16 residues. Germline V gene sequence: CDR1 GTSNPN, CDR2 SVGIG (reference sequence). CDR3 in amino acids: CAWTPGTGAVGETQYF. The CDR3 DNA follows: TGTGCCTGGACCCCCGGGACAGGGGCGGTAGGAGAGACCCAGTACTTC. The whole variable domain, remainder taken from reference TRBV30 and TRBJ2-5, is SQTIHQWPATLVQPVGSPLSLECTVEGTSNPNLYWYRQAAGRGLQLLFYSVGIGQISSEVPQNLSASRPQDRQFILSSKKLLLSDSGFYLCAWTPGTGAVGETQYFGPGTRLLVL.

The chain is built from TRBV6-5 and TRBJ2-2; D not certain. Between the trimmed V and J ends, which lost 1 base and 5 bases, there was a span of 11 bases. The CDR3 covers 15 residues. Germline CDR1 reads MNHEY; CDR2 reads SVGAGI. CDR3 nucleotide sequence: TGTGCCAGCAGTTACTTCATAGGGTCGACCGGGGAGCTGTTTTTT. Translating gives CASSYFIGSTGELFF.

The chain is built from TRBV28 and TRBJ1-2; weak D call: TRBD1 (5 bases). The germline gives CDR1 MDHEN, CDR2 SYDVKM. CDR3 size: 11 residues. V dropped 8 bases and J dropped 2 bases, with 6 bases sitting between them. The CDR3, as DNA: TGTGCCAGCGAGGGGAACTATGGCTACACCTTC. It yields the protein CASEGNYGYTF.

The gene calls are TRBV7-8 and TRBJ2-1; 8 positions match TRBD2. The trim removed 2 bases at V and 0 bases at J, leaving 0 bases unmatched. The V gene's germline CDR1 is SGHVS and CDR2 FQNEAQ. This CDR3 has 15 amino acids. The CDR3 coding sequence is TGTGCCAGCAGCTTAAGCGGGAGCTCCTACAATGAGCAGTTCTTC. As protein: CASSLSGSSYNEQFF.

This clone was seen a few times. The rearrangement links TRBV2 to TRBJ1-2, with D hard to call. CDR3 length: 14 amino acids. Germline V lookup: CDR1 SNHLY, CDR2 FYNNEI. Trimming took 3 bases from V and 5 from J, leaving 13 bases between them. CDR3 coding DNA: TGTGCCAGCAGTGATTTGATGCAGGAATATGGCTACACCTTC. Translation: CASSDLMQEYGYTF.

The rearrangement joins TRBV4-1 to TRBJ2-5; D unresolved. Trimming removed 2 bases at V and 4 bases at J, with 11 bases between. Germline CDR1 and CDR2: MGHRA and YSYEKL. The CDR3 totals 14 residues. This chain's CDR3 is CASSQRVSGETQYF. CDR3 bases: TGCGCCAGCAGCCAACGAGTGAGTGGAGAGACCCAGTACTTC.

The table lists this clone with a few counts. The genes are TRBV28 and TRBJ2-3; D is perhaps TRBD1 (6 bases). Trimming stripped 6 bases from V and 4 bases from J, with 11 bases between. This CDR3 comprises 13 residues. The germline gives CDR1 MDHEN, CDR2 SYDVKM. CDR3 in amino acids: CASRIQGPDTQYF. CDR3 coding DNA: TGTGCCAGCAGGATACAGGGACCAGATACGCAGTATTTT. The variable domain in full, with the rest retrieved from reference TRBV28 and TRBJ2-3, is DVKVTQSSRYLVKRTGEKVFLECVQDMDHENMFWYRQDPGLGLRLIYFSYDVKMKEKGDIPEGYSVSREKKERFSLILESASTNQTSMYLCASRIQGPDTQYFGPGTRLTVL.

This clone was detected a few times. At the DNA level, this CDR3 is encoded by other sequences in the same sample as well. The chain combines TRBV9 with TRBJ1-6; D uncertain. CDR3 length: 15 amino acids. Trimming took 0 bases from V and 0 from J, leaving 4 bases between them. CDR1 and CDR2 (germline): SGDLS, YYNGEE. This chain's CDR3 is CASSVASSYNSPLHF. DNA for the CDR3: TGTGCCAGCAGCGTAGCTAGCTCCTATAATTCACCCCTCCACTTT.

The chain links TRBV2 to TRBJ2-7; tentative D call: TRBD2 (5 bases). The length of the CDR3 is 11 residues. Per the germline V gene, CDR1 is SNHLY and CDR2 is FYNNEI. Between the trimmed V and J ends, which lost 6 bases and 4 bases, there was a span of 7 bases. Written as DNA, the CDR3 is TGTGCCAGCAGCGGGAAGTACGAGCAGTACTTC. It yields the protein CASSGKYEQYF.

This clone was detected only a few times. The V gene is TRBV6-6, the J gene TRBJ2-1; 10 bases match TRBD1. The V gene's germline CDR1 is MNHNY and CDR2 SVGAGI (reference sequence). The CDR3 loop spans 15 amino acids. J lost 5 bases, V lost 7 bases, and 8 bases had no gene match. This chain's CDR3 is CASTRGQGVNNEQFF. The CDR3 DNA reads as TGTGCCAGCACCAGAGGACAGGGGGTAAACAATGAGCAGTTCTTC.

This chain links TRBV5-1 with TRBJ2-7, with 7 bases lining up with TRBD1. The germline V gene has CDR1 SGHRS and CDR2 YFSETQ. The CDR3 is 17 amino acids. The trim removed 0 bases at V and 0 bases at J, leaving 9 bases unmatched. This CDR3 reads CASSLATGAHISYEQYF. CDR3 in DNA: TGCGCCAGCAGCTTGGCCACAGGGGCCCACATCTCCTACGAGCAGTACTTC.

The chain couples TRBV11-3 to TRBJ2-7; D possibly corresponds to TRBD1 (6 bases). The germline V gene encodes CDR1 SGHNT and CDR2 YENEEA. The CDR3 spans 14 residues. V was trimmed by 7 bases and J by 0 bases, leaving 13 bases between them. This CDR3 is CASTWTANSYEQYF. The CDR3 region has the DNA TGTGCCAGCACTTGGACAGCCAACTCCTACGAGCAGTACTTC.

This clone was detected only a few times. V and J are TRBV18 and TRBJ1-1; TRBD1 is a possible D gene (5 bases). This CDR3 has 13 amino acids. Germline CDR1 reads KGHSH; CDR2 reads LQKENI. The V gene lost 4 bases and the J gene lost 4 bases, with 10 bases spanning the gap. For the CDR3, the DNA is TGTGCCAGCTCACAGGGGTCCGGCACTGAAGCTTTCTTT. Translated, it gives CASSQGSGTEAFF.

The chain is built from TRBV4-3 and TRBJ2-1; 7 nucleotides align to TRBD2. The CDR3 totals 15 residues. Germline loops: CDR1 LGHNA, CDR2 YSLEER. Trimming removed 4 bases from V and 5 bases from J; junction bases left unmatched: 8. The CDR3 protein is CASSRHSGGHNEQFF. CDR3 coding DNA: TGCGCCAGCAGCCGACACTCGGGGGGACACAATGAGCAGTTCTTC.

This clone showed up just a few times. The chain joins TRBV7-2 to TRBJ1-4; no firm D call. The V gene's germline CDR1 is SGHTA and CDR2 FQGNSA. The V end was cut by 2 bases, the J end by 10 bases, with 11 bases between. The CDR3 contains 13 residues. The CDR3 region has the DNA TGTGCCAGCAGCTTACGGGAGGATGGAAAACTGTTTTTT. Protein product: CASSLREDGKLFF.

The chain uses TRBV13 and TRBJ2-7, with D tentatively TRBD2 (6 bases). Germline lookup yields CDR1 PRHDT and CDR2 FYEKMQ (reference sequence). CDR3 length: 14 residues. V lost 3 bases and J lost 2, with 11 bases in between. Written as DNA, the CDR3 is TGTGCCAGCAGCTTGGGGGGAAACACCTACGAGCAGTACTTC. This gives the protein CASSLGGNTYEQYF.

This clone was recorded a few times. CDR3 region: CAWSVPISSTDTQYF. The CDR3 region has the DNA TGTGCCTGGAGTGTACCCATTTCTAGCACAGATACGCAGTATTTT. The chain carries TRBV30 and TRBJ2-3; the D is unclear. The CDR3 covers 15 residues. Trimming cost V 0 bases and J 0 bases, with 10 bases left between them. CDR1 is GTSNPN, CDR2 SVGIG, per germline (reference sequence).

The CDR3 DNA sequence: TGTGCCTCTCGGGACGCCGAAGAGACCCAGTACTTC. Amino acid sequence: CASRDAEETQYF. V and J are TRBV6-6 and TRBJ2-5; D may match TRBD1 or TRBD2 (5 bases each). Between the trimmed V and J ends, which lost 11 bases and 3 bases, there was a span of 13 bases. Germline CDR1 is MNHNY and CDR2 is SVGAGI (reference sequence). The CDR3 is made up of 12 amino acids.

The chain recombines TRBV5-1 with TRBJ1-2; D gene unclear. The CDR3 spans 14 residues. CDR1 and CDR2 (germline): SGHRS, YFSETQ. V gave up 0 bases and J gave up 3 bases, with 9 bases separating them. The chain's CDR3 is CASSLDHRDYGYTF. The CDR3 DNA is TGCGCCAGCAGCTTGGACCACCGGGACTATGGCTACACCTTC.